This passage covers 29 T cell receptor beta chains from one sample sequenced in a study of cytomegalovirus exposure and HLA in healthy donors. PCR employed 60 Vbeta and 13 Jbeta primers. This table comes from immunoSEQ multiplex PCR, and its TCRdb copy is limited to in-frame clones, with some not included. The table lists 70,000 to 95,000 clones, 81% of them singletons. Sequencing was performed on PBMCs. All receptors derive from a woman in her twenties or thirties in good health and CMV-seronegative.

The CDR3 DNA reads TGTGCCAGCCAACGGGGCGGGAGTTCCGAGCAGTACTTC. Amino acid sequence: CASQRGGSSEQYF. This chain uses TRBV25-1 with TRBJ2-7; the match to TRBD2 covers 7 bases. V lost 8 bases to trimming and J lost 6 bases; unmatched junction nucleotides: 10. The V gene's germline CDR1 is MGHDK and CDR2 SYGVNS. The CDR3 extends over 13 amino acids.

This chain links TRBV7-8 with TRBJ2-1; 11 bases are a match to TRBD2. In germline, CDR1 is SGHVS, CDR2 FQNEAQ. This CDR3 is built from 15 residues. J lost 7 bases, V lost 5 bases, and 7 bases had no gene match. CDR3: CASSRGLAELNEQFF. CDR3 sequence (DNA): TGTGCCAGCAGCAGGGGACTAGCGGAGCTTAATGAGCAGTTCTTC.

The gene calls are TRBV14 and TRBJ1-1, with unresolved D. The CDR3 consists of 15 residues. The ends were cut back, 2 bases at V and 0 bases at J, with 10 bases in the middle. Germline loops: CDR1 SGHDN, CDR2 FVKESK. The CDR3 spells CASSQLQQMNTEAFF. The CDR3 DNA reads as TGTGCCAGCAGCCAACTGCAACAAATGAACACTGAAGCTTTCTTT.

The chain carries TRBV28 and TRBJ1-2, with D maybe TRBD1 (6 bases). This CDR3 region has 13 residues. Germline V gene data show CDR1 as MDHEN and CDR2 as SYDVKM. The ends were cut back, 4 bases at V and 3 bases at J, with 9 bases in the middle. The CDR3 DNA reads TGTGCCAGCAGTTCGGACAGCTACTATGGCTACACCTTC. Translated: CASSSDSYYGYTF.

This chain uses TRBV6-5 with TRBJ1-1; 7 nucleotides align to TRBD1. The germline CDR1 and CDR2 sequences are MNHEY and SVGAGI. V was pared by 6 bases and J by 4 bases, with 8 bases of the junction left unmatched. This CDR3 is 14 amino acids long. The CDR3 is CASSRQGWGTEAFF. CDR3 DNA: TGTGCCAGCAGCCGACAGGGCTGGGGCACTGAAGCTTTCTTT.

The sample holds a few counts of this clone. The chain couples TRBV15 to TRBJ1-1; D might be TRBD1 (6 bases). This CDR3 is 15 amino acids long. With 1 base removed from V and 7 bases from J, the gap between germline ends came to 16 bases. Germline lookup yields CDR1 LNHNV and CDR2 YYDKDF (reference sequence). This CDR3 reads CATSRGRGRGVEAFF. The CDR3 coding sequence is TGTGCCACCAGCAGAGGCCGGGGCAGGGGAGTTGAAGCTTTCTTT.

V is TRBV28 and J is TRBJ1-3, with D tentatively TRBD1 (5 bases). The CDR3 loop spans 17 amino acids. V lost 5 bases, J lost 0 bases, and 17 bases lay in between. Germline V CDR1 and CDR2: MDHEN, SYDVKM. CDR3 bases: TGTGCCAGCAGTCCTGTGGGGGGTTGGGGCTCTGGAAACACCATATATTTT. Translation gives CASSPVGGWGSGNTIYF.

The chain combines TRBV28 with TRBJ2-2; 13 bases are a match to TRBD2. J gave up 5 bases and V 5 bases, and 8 bases lay outside the gene matches. Germline CDR1 reads MDHEN; CDR2 reads SYDVKM. The CDR3 length is 17 residues. CDR3 amino acids: CASSPTSGRARTGELFF. CDR3 sequence (DNA): TGTGCCAGCAGTCCCACTAGCGGGAGGGCGAGGACCGGGGAGCTGTTTTTT.

The rearrangement links TRBV5-1 to TRBJ2-3, with 16 bases identical to TRBD2. The trim removed 6 bases at V and 4 bases at J, leaving 14 bases unmatched. Germline V lookup: CDR1 SGHRS, CDR2 YFSETQ. This CDR3 contains 19 residues. The CDR3 region has the DNA TGCGCCAGCAAATCACCGGGACTAGCGGGAGGGCCTAGGGCAGATACGCAGTATTTT. Its translation: CASKSPGLAGGPRADTQYF.

This rearrangement joins TRBV9 to TRBJ2-6; the D is unclear. The germline V and J ends were trimmed by 3 bases and 2 bases, with 9 bases remaining between them. From germline, CDR1 is SGDLS and CDR2 YYNGEE. The CDR3 runs to 15 residues. CDR3 residues: CASSAYLAGANVLTF. CDR3 nucleotides: TGTGCCAGCAGCGCCTATCTTGCTGGGGCCAACGTCCTGACTTTC.

The chain couples TRBV28 to TRBJ2-5; D is possibly TRBD1 (5 bases). This CDR3 has 15 residues. The germline V gene encodes CDR1 MDHEN and CDR2 SYDVKM. V was clipped by 5 bases and J by 4 bases, with 17 bases between them. CDR3 bases: TGTGCCAGCAGTCCCAATACAGGTACCCGAGAGACCCAGTACTTC. This translates into CASSPNTGTRETQYF.

A few counts support this clone. The chain uses TRBV7-2 and TRBJ2-7, with D uncertain. The V end was cut by 0 bases, the J end by 0 bases, with 6 bases between. The CDR3 runs to 14 residues. Germline V gives CDR1 SGHTA, CDR2 FQGNSA. As DNA, the CDR3 is TGTGCCAGCAGCTTAGCGCGCACCTCCTACGAGCAGTACTTC. Translated: CASSLARTSYEQYF.

This clone was seen just once. V and J are TRBV29-1 and TRBJ1-1, with D possibly being TRBD1 (5 bases). V lost 1 base, J lost 1 base, and 10 bases lay in between. This CDR3 is built from 14 residues. Germline assignment: CDR1 SQVTM and CDR2 ANQGSEA. CDR3 DNA sequence: TGCAGCGTTGAAGCTGAAGGACAGAACACTGAAGCTTTCTTT. Protein product: CSVEAEGQNTEAFF.

V gene TRBV2 combines with J gene TRBJ2-7, with D possibly TRBD2 on 5 matching bases. Trimming removed 6 bases from V and 0 bases from J, with 6 bases in between. Germline V CDR1 and CDR2: SNHLY, FYNNEI. The CDR3 spans 12 residues. The CDR3 DNA reads TGTGCCAGCAGGGGAGCCTCCTACGAGCAGTACTTC. The encoded protein is CASRGASYEQYF.

The chain is built from TRBV7-9 and TRBJ2-5; 8 bases agree with TRBD2. This CDR3 has 13 amino acids. Trimming took 9 bases from V and 2 from J; bases not matched to a gene: 5. Germline CDR1 and CDR2: SEHNR and FQNEAQ (reference sequence). CDR3 bases: TGTGCCAGTGGAACTAGCGGTCAAGAGACCCAGTACTTC. It is translated as CASGTSGQETQYF.

The chain carries TRBV5-5 and TRBJ1-1; 7 nucleotides line up with TRBD1. The CDR3 has 14 amino acids. Germline lookup yields CDR1 SGHKS and CDR2 YYEKEE (reference sequence). V shed 5 bases and J 1 base; nucleotides not matched to a gene: 5. CDR3 bases: TGTGCCAGCAGACACGGACAGGAGAACACTGAAGCTTTCTTT. Its translation is CASRHGQENTEAFF. Full variable domain (missing parts from reference TRBV5-5 and TRBJ1-1): DAGVTQSPTHLIKTRGQQVTLRCSPISGHKSVSWYQQVLGQGPQFIFQYYEKEERGRGNFPDRFSARQFPNYSSELNVNALLLGDSALYLCASRHGQENTEAFFGQGTRLTVV.

The rearrangement uses TRBV2 and TRBJ2-1; a possible D gene is TRBD2 (6 bases). CDR3 length: 12 amino acids. V lost 8 bases to trimming and J lost 3 bases, with 8 bases between them. Germline V gene sequence: CDR1 SNHLY, CDR2 FYNNEI. The CDR3 region has the DNA TGTGCCAGCGGGCGGGACTACAATGAGCAGTTCTTC. The encoded protein is CASGRDYNEQFF. Drawing the rest from reference TRBV2 and TRBJ2-1, the complete variable domain is EPEVTQTPSHQVTQMGQEVILRCVPISNHLYFYWYRQILGQKVEFLVSFYNNEISEKSEIFDDQFSVERPDGSNFTLKIRSTKLEDSAMYFCASGRDYNEQFFGPGTRLTVL.

This sequence joins TRBV27 and TRBJ2-4; TRBD2 agrees at 9 bases. Germline loops: CDR1 MNHEY, CDR2 SMNVEV (reference sequence). The junction had 8 bases not matched to a gene; V was cut back by 5 bases and J by 6 bases. The length of the CDR3 is 15 residues. CDR3 amino acids: CASSRLAEGRNIQYF. CDR3 in DNA: TGTGCCAGCAGTAGACTAGCGGAGGGGAGAAACATTCAGTACTTC.

This clone was observed a handful of times. The rearrangement uses TRBV9 and TRBJ2-3, with TRBD2 matching 7 bases. The CDR3 sequence is 14 residues long. The germline CDR1 and CDR2 sequences are SGDLS and YYNGEE. Trimming cost V 2 bases and J 5 bases; bases outside gene matches: 5. This CDR3 reads CASSVGGALDTQYF. The CDR3 DNA sequence: TGTGCCAGCAGCGTGGGAGGGGCGTTAGATACGCAGTATTTT.

The chain couples TRBV7-6 to TRBJ2-7; D perhaps matches TRBD2 (5 bases). Germline lookup yields CDR1 SGHVS and CDR2 FNYEAQ. The CDR3 contains 14 residues. The germline V and J ends were trimmed by 2 bases and 6 bases, with 14 bases remaining between them. Written as DNA, the CDR3 is TGTGCCAGCAGCTTAAGCGGTGGTTACCGCGAGCAGTACTTC. This encodes CASSLSGGYREQYF. Complete variable domain (other parts from reference TRBV7-6 and TRBJ2-7): GAGVSQSPRYKVTKRGQDVALRCDPISGHVSLYWYRQALGQGPEFLTYFNYEAQQDKSGLPNDRFSAERPEGSISTLTIQRTEQRDSAMYRCASSLSGGYREQYFGPGTRLTVT.

This chain connects TRBV2 to TRBJ2-7; D gene ambiguous. Germline V gene data show CDR1 as SNHLY and CDR2 as FYNNEI. Trimming shortened V by 6 bases and J by 7 bases, and 13 bases separated the two germline ends. CDR3 size: 12 residues. CDR3 protein: CASSTGLPEQYF. The CDR3 nucleotides read TGTGCCAGCAGCACCGGGTTACCGGAGCAGTACTTC.

V is TRBV9 and J is TRBJ2-3; TRBD2 agrees at 8 bases. The CDR3 spans 13 residues. V shed 7 bases, J shed 2 bases, and the junction held 3 bases outside the gene matches. Germline loops: CDR1 SGDLS, CDR2 YYNGEE. CDR3 amino acids: CASDSGTTDTQYF. CDR3 bases: TGTGCCAGCGATAGCGGGACCACAGATACGCAGTATTTT.

The sample holds a few counts of this clone. This sequence joins TRBV5-4 and TRBJ2-3; D is unclear. This CDR3 is built from 15 residues. Germline values: CDR1 SGHNT, CDR2 YYREEE (reference sequence). Trimming took 0 bases from V and 2 from J, leaving 10 bases between them. CDR3 protein: CASSLALLNTDTQYF. The CDR3 coding sequence is TGTGCCAGCAGCTTGGCTCTACTTAACACAGATACGCAGTATTTT. The full variable domain, with the rest looked up from reference TRBV5-4 and TRBJ2-3, is ETGVTQSPTHLIKTRGQQVTLRCSSQSGHNTVSWYQQALGQGPQFIFQYYREEENGRGNFPPRFSGLQFPNYSSELNVNALELDDSALYLCASSLALLNTDTQYFGPGTRLTVL.

This chain links TRBV30 with TRBJ1-3; D gene ambiguous. The V gene lost 2 bases and the J gene lost 4 bases, with 15 bases spanning the gap. The CDR3 consists of 15 residues. Germline CDR1 reads GTSNPN; CDR2 reads SVGIG (reference sequence). The CDR3 coding sequence is TGTGCCTGGAGTTTCTCCAGGATTACCGGAAACACCATATATTTT. Its translation is CAWSFSRITGNTIYF.

This chain uses TRBV25-1 with TRBJ1-5, with 8 nucleotides matching TRBD1. The germline V gene has CDR1 MGHDK and CDR2 SYGVNS. The CDR3 extends over 13 amino acids. V shed 3 bases, J shed 6 bases, and the junction held 1 base outside the gene matches. CDR3 in amino acids: CASSETGAQPQHF. The CDR3 nucleotides read TGTGCCAGCAGTGAGACAGGGGCTCAGCCCCAGCATTTT. Full variable domain (outside the CDR3, taken from reference TRBV25-1 and TRBJ1-5): EADIYQTPRYLVIGTGKKITLECSQTMGHDKMYWYQQDPGMELHLIHYSYGVNSTEKGDLSSESTVSRIRTEHFPLTLESARPSHTSQYLCASSETGAQPQHFGDGTRLSIL.

V usage is TRBV2 and J usage is TRBJ1-5, with 10 bases aligning to TRBD1. The CDR3 extends over 15 amino acids. J lost 6 bases, V lost 7 bases, and 9 bases had no gene match. Per the germline V gene, CDR1 is SNHLY and CDR2 is FYNNEI. This CDR3 reads CASNQGQGGSQPQHF. The CDR3 DNA reads as TGTGCCAGCAATCAAGGACAGGGGGGGAGTCAGCCCCAGCATTTT.

This rearrangement joins TRBV5-4 to TRBJ2-1, with a tentative D call TRBD2 (6 bases). V was pared by 0 bases and J by 0 bases, with 13 bases between. CDR1 is SGHNT, CDR2 YYREEE, per germline (reference sequence). This CDR3 has 17 residues. CDR3 protein: CASSLADAGSSYNEQFF. CDR3 nucleotides: TGTGCCAGCAGCTTGGCCGACGCGGGAAGCTCCTACAATGAGCAGTTCTTC.

The J gene is TRBJ2-5, the V gene TRBV5-1, with D perhaps matching TRBD1 (6 bases). CDR3 length: 14 residues. Trimming shortened V by 7 bases and J by 4 bases, and 17 bases separated the two germline ends. Germline V gene sequence: CDR1 SGHRS, CDR2 YFSETQ. The CDR3 nucleotides read TGCGCCAGCTACAGGGTGGATGGACGAGAGACCCAGTACTTC. Amino acid sequence: CASYRVDGRETQYF.

This chain connects TRBV7-6 to TRBJ2-5; no clear D. The germline gives CDR1 SGHVS, CDR2 FNYEAQ. There are 14 residues in the CDR3. V was trimmed by 2 bases and J by 1 base, leaving 8 bases between them. This chain's CDR3 is CASSLFRGQETQYF. Written as DNA, the CDR3 is TGTGCCAGCAGCTTATTCCGCGGCCAAGAGACCCAGTACTTC.